These 17 T cell receptor beta chains share one sample of origin, sequenced in a study of technical replicates of blood from a few donors. Here immunoSEQ multiplex PCR was the method, and the copy in TCRdb shows in-frame clones only, minus some. This sample has over 70,000 clones, with 90% found just once. Sequenced input: PBMCs. Receptors were obtained from a human donor in good health. Some clones in this sample may be carry-over from other donors' samples.

The chain uses TRBV7-2 and TRBJ2-3; TRBD2 matches at 8 bases. The germline gives CDR1 SGHTA, CDR2 FQGNSA. CDR3 length: 17 residues. V lost 4 bases, J lost 0 bases, and 9 bases stayed unmatched. For the CDR3, the DNA is TGTGCCAGCAGCTCACCTGGGGTAGCGGGGAGCACAGATACGCAGTATTTT. It encodes CASSSPGVAGSTDTQYF.

In DNA, the CDR3 is TGCGCCAGCAGCCAAGATGCCTCCGGGAGGGGGACCCAGTACTTC. Translating gives CASSQDASGRGTQYF. This sequence joins TRBV4-3 and TRBJ2-5, with 8 bases fitting TRBD2. The germline gives CDR1 LGHNA, CDR2 YSLEER. This CDR3 has 15 residues. Trimming cost V 0 bases and J 7 bases; bases outside gene matches: 7.

The V and J genes are TRBV21-1 and TRBJ1-1; the D call of TRBD1 is as the table states it, not checked on the DNA. TRBV21-1 is a recognized pseudogene. The CDR3 loop spans 17 amino acids. The CDR3 is CASSIEDRASVNTEAFF. The CDR3, as DNA: TGTGCCAGCAGCATTGAGGACAGGGCCTCTGTGAACACTGAAGCTTTCTTT.

The chain is built from TRBV11-3 and TRBJ2-5; TRBD1 matches 8 bases. From germline, CDR1 is SGHNT and CDR2 YENEEA. The CDR3 is 15 residues long. V lost 10 bases and J lost 2; bases outside the gene matches: 12. Written as DNA, the CDR3 is TGTGCCACGGTATTAGGGACAGGTCGTCAAGAGACCCAGTACTTC. As protein: CATVLGTGRQETQYF.

The chain employs TRBV4-1 and TRBJ2-7, with D perhaps matching TRBD2 (5 bases). The length of the CDR3 is 14 residues. Trimming stripped 1 base from V and 5 bases from J, with 12 bases between. The germline CDR1 and CDR2 sequences are MGHRA and YSYEKL. DNA for the CDR3: TGCGCCAGCAGCCAAGTGAGGGCTACTGACGAGCAGTACTTC. Translated: CASSQVRATDEQYF.

The V call is TRBV9, the J call TRBJ2-2; no definite D call. CDR3 length equals 14 residues. Germline lookup yields CDR1 SGDLS and CDR2 YYNGEE. V was cut by 1 base and J by 5 bases, with 9 bases left in between. CDR3 region: CASSVKQLTGELFF. The CDR3 DNA is TGTGCCAGCAGCGTAAAACAGTTGACCGGGGAGCTGTTTTTT.

The gene calls are TRBV5-4 and TRBJ2-3, with 8 bases that match TRBD2. V lost 3 bases, J lost 4 bases, and 4 bases stayed unmatched. CDR3 length: 14 residues. In germline, CDR1 is SGHNT, CDR2 YYREEE (reference sequence). The CDR3 DNA sequence: TGTGCCAGCAGCTCAGCGGGAGACTCAGATACGCAGTATTTT. It encodes CASSSAGDSDTQYF.

The rearrangement uses TRBV15 and TRBJ2-7; 7 nucleotides agree with TRBD1. Germline CDR1 and CDR2: LNHNV and YYDKDF (reference sequence). The CDR3 is 16 amino acids. Losses at the gene ends were 1 base for V and 2 bases for J; bases not matched to a gene: 8. CDR3 nucleotides: TGTGCCACCAGCAGAGCCGGGACAGCGAATACCTACGAGCAGTACTTC. This sequence encodes CATSRAGTANTYEQYF. The entire variable domain, with the rest obtained from reference TRBV15 and TRBJ2-7, is as follows: DAMVIQNPRYQVTQFGKPVTLSCSQTLNHNVMYWYQQKSSQAPKLLFHYYDKDFNNEADTPDNFQSRRPNTSFCFLDIRSPGLGDTAMYLCATSRAGTANTYEQYFGPGTRLTVT.

The chain links TRBV6-4 to TRBJ2-1, with a possible D match to TRBD2 (6 bases). Trimming removed 8 bases at V and 10 bases at J, with 9 bases between. This CDR3 region has 10 residues. Per the germline V gene, CDR1 is MRHNA and CDR2 is SNTAGT. CDR3 residues: CASPGREQFF. The CDR3 nucleotides are TGTGCCAGCCCAGGGAGGGAGCAGTTCTTC.

This chain joins TRBV6-1 and TRBJ2-1; 7 bases align to TRBD2. The V gene end was trimmed by 4 bases and the J gene end by 9 bases; junction bases not matched to a gene: 0. The CDR3 runs to 11 residues. Germline V gene sequence: CDR1 MNHNS, CDR2 SASEGT. In DNA, the CDR3 is TGTGCCAGCAGTGGGGGGGGTGAGCAGTTCTTC. This gives the protein CASSGGGEQFF.

V gene TRBV10-3 combines with J gene TRBJ1-2; D gene ambiguous. This CDR3 region has 14 residues. Trimming took 0 bases from V and 9 from J, leaving 14 bases between them. Germline V gives CDR1 ENHRY, CDR2 SYGVKD. CDR3 in DNA: TGTGCCATCAGTGAGTCACCCGGGGTTCTTCGCTACACCTTC. It codes for CAISESPGVLRYTF.

This chain links TRBV10-3 with TRBJ2-7; TRBD2 matches 10 bases. This CDR3 region has 15 residues. Per the germline V gene, CDR1 is ENHRY and CDR2 is SYGVKD. Trimming at V came to 6 bases and at J to 2 bases, leaving 7 bases not matched to a gene. The CDR3 sequence: CAISDTSGTTYEQYF. The CDR3 DNA is TGTGCCATCAGCGACACTAGCGGGACCACCTACGAGCAGTACTTC.

This chain connects TRBV29-1 to TRBJ2-7; a possible D gene is TRBD1 (6 bases). The length of the CDR3 is 13 residues. Germline CDR1 reads SQVTM; CDR2 reads ANQGSEA. The V and J ends lost 0 bases and 7 bases respectively, with 13 bases between them. CDR3 loop: CSVEEETGWEQYF. CDR3 coding DNA: TGCAGCGTTGAAGAAGAAACAGGGTGGGAGCAGTACTTC.

CDR3 DNA sequence: TGTGCCAGCAGCTTAATGACAGCTAGCGGGGTGTACACAGATACGCAGTATTTT. Translating it yields CASSLMTASGVYTDTQYF. This rearrangement joins TRBV13 to TRBJ2-3; 9 bases line up with TRBD2. V lost 2 bases, J lost 2 bases, and 11 bases stayed unmatched. The CDR3 is made up of 18 amino acids. CDR1 and CDR2 from the germline V gene are PRHDT and FYEKMQ (reference sequence).

In its sample, this clone was seen a few times. V usage is TRBV6-5 and J usage is TRBJ1-2; perhaps TRBD1 as D (6 bases). Germline CDR1 MNHEY, CDR2 SVGAGI. The V gene lost 7 bases and the J gene lost 4 bases, with 16 bases spanning the gap. This CDR3 is built from 14 residues. The CDR3 DNA sequence: TGTGCCAGCACTAGGGGGGAGGGTAGCTATGGCTACACCTTC. Encoded protein: CASTRGEGSYGYTF.

V is TRBV2 and J is TRBJ1-5, with D tentatively TRBD1 (6 bases). Germline CDR1 SNHLY, CDR2 FYNNEI. This CDR3 spans 15 amino acids. V lost 4 bases to trimming and J lost 4 bases, with 14 bases between them. The CDR3: CASSGDTGGNQPQHF. CDR3 coding DNA: TGTGCCAGCAGTGGGGACACCGGAGGTAATCAGCCCCAGCATTTT.

V is TRBV2 and J is TRBJ1-6; D ambiguous. Trimming stripped 7 bases from V and 1 base from J, with 8 bases between. This CDR3 has 14 amino acids. In germline, CDR1 is SNHLY, CDR2 FYNNEI. CDR3 bases: TGTGCCAGCACCGCACTGTCCTATAATTCACCCCTCCACTTT. Its protein product is CASTALSYNSPLHF.